This TCR beta chain was profiled in a study of blood T cells in healthy people across ages. Study-wide findings and caveats: Older individuals had lower TCR beta diversity per million T cells (the decline was roughly linear).

In the case of this clonotype: Its antigen is unknown.

The CDR3 contains 16 residues. V lost 2 bases and J lost 0, with 14 bases in between. The germline gives CDR1 SGHDT, CDR2 YYEEEE. No fewer than 7 million PBMCs went into each sample. For the second PCR, which ran for 7 to 11 cycles, a sample-barcoded 5' primer and a J-beta primer mix were used. Each CDR3 protein gets one entry after TCRdb re-called the 5' RACE reads with MiXCR. The sample contains approximately 1.5 million distinct CDR3 sequences, about 31% of which appear only once. This sequence was found in a woman in her twenties or thirties in good health. The sequenced sample consisted of blood. The V and J genes are TRBV5-6 and TRBJ1-2, with D perhaps TRBD1 (5 bases). CDR3 in amino acids: CASSLIGARTNYGYTF. As DNA, the CDR3 is TGTGCCAGCAGCTTAATAGGGGCCCGTACTAACTATGGCTACACCTTC.